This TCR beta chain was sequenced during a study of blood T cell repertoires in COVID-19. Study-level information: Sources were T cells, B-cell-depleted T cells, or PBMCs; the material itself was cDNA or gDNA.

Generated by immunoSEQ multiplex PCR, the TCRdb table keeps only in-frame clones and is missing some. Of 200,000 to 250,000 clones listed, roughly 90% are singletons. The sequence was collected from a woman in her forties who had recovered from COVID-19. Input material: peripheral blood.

The CDR3 coding sequence is TGTGCCAGCAGCTTAGTTGGGGGGGCAGATACGCAGTATTTT. This gives the protein CASSLVGGADTQYF. The rearrangement joins TRBV7-2 to TRBJ2-3; 7 bases line up with TRBD2. CDR1 SGHTA and CDR2 FQGNSA come from the germline V gene. The V segment lost 1 base and the J segment 4 bases; nucleotides outside the gene matches: 2. The CDR3 has 14 residues.